The 25 T cell receptor beta chains below were found in one sample sequenced in a study of identical twins. Each CDR3 protein gets one entry after TCRdb re-called the 5' RACE reads with MiXCR. The top ten hold around 0.48% of the sample, which has hundreds of thousands of distinct CDR3 sequences, approximately 20% seen once. The sample was also reused in another study, on yellow fever vaccine responses in identical twins.

The sample was CD4+ T cells sorted from blood. The source of these receptors is a woman under 30 in good health.

The DNA for the CDR3 is TGCAGTGCTGCGGAGGGGGACCAGCCCCAGCATTTT. It yields the protein CSAAEGDQPQHF. The chain carries TRBV20-1 and TRBJ1-5; possibly TRBD1 for D (6 bases). Germline assignment: CDR1 DFQATT and CDR2 SNEGSKA (reference sequence). The CDR3 length is 12 residues. Trimming stripped 5 bases from V and 7 bases from J, with 12 bases between.

This clonotype has only a few counts. The chain joins TRBV5-6 to TRBJ2-7, with 9 bases lining up with TRBD2. CDR1 is SGHDT and CDR2 is YYEEEE in the germline V gene. J gave up 3 bases and V 6 bases, and 10 bases lay outside the gene matches. The CDR3 extends over 15 amino acids. For the CDR3, the DNA is TGTGCCAGCACCGGCAGGGTTAGCGGGGGCTACGAGCAGTACTTC. The encoded protein is CASTGRVSGGYEQYF.

This clonotype was counted between two and nine times. V is TRBV6-1 and J is TRBJ2-7; 7 positions agree with TRBD1. Germline CDR1 and CDR2: MNHNS and SASEGT. This CDR3 has 15 residues. Losses at the gene ends were 6 bases for V and 3 bases for J; bases not matched to a gene: 11. The CDR3 DNA follows: TGTGCCAGCAGGCTCCTCGGGACAGCAAACTACGAGCAGTACTTC. This encodes CASRLLGTANYEQYF.

This clonotype has only a few counts. This chain uses TRBV7-2 with TRBJ2-1, with D possibly matching TRBD1 (5 bases). The germline gives CDR1 SGHTA, CDR2 FQGNSA. V lost 2 bases to trimming and J lost 8 bases, with 16 bases between them. CDR3 length: 15 residues. This CDR3 reads CASSLFGREQDEQFF. CDR3 nucleotide sequence: TGTGCCAGCAGCTTATTCGGCAGGGAACAAGATGAGCAGTTCTTC.

This sequence joins TRBV27 and TRBJ2-1, with D unclear. CDR1 and CDR2 from the germline V gene are MNHEY and SMNVEV (reference sequence). V was cut by 7 bases and J by 9 bases, with 10 bases left in between. CDR3 length equals 11 residues. The DNA for the CDR3 is TGTGCCAGCACCCAAAGATCTGAGCAGTTCTTC. It is translated as CASTQRSEQFF.

This clonotype came up a few times. The chain combines TRBV12-3 or TRBV12-4 with TRBJ2-5, with 10 nucleotides matching TRBD2. With V trimmed by 7 bases and J by 5 bases, 4 bases remained unmatched. The CDR3 extends over 13 amino acids. Here the CDR3 DNA reads TGTGCCAGCACCCTTAGCGGGAGGGAGACCCAGTACTTC. Amino acids: CASTLSGRETQYF.

This clonotype was counted a few times. J is TRBJ2-5 and V is TRBV3-1; D is perhaps TRBD1 (5 bases). Looked up from germline, CDR1 is LGHDT and CDR2 is YNNKEL (reference sequence). Trimming removed 4 bases from V and 3 bases from J, with 21 bases in between. The CDR3 has 17 residues. The CDR3 DNA is TGTGCCAGCAGCCGAGTACTTGAGACAGCGAACAAAGAGACCCAGTACTTC. The encoded protein is CASSRVLETANKETQYF.

The V gene is TRBV15, the J gene TRBJ2-3; tentatively, D is TRBD1 (6 bases). The CDR3 has 13 residues. Germline CDR1 and CDR2: LNHNV and YYDKDF (reference sequence). The V gene lost 8 bases and the J gene lost 1 base, with 10 bases spanning the gap. CDR3 DNA: TGTGCCACCTACAGGGATGGCACAGATACGCAGTATTTT. It is translated as CATYRDGTDTQYF.

This clonotype showed up just a few times. The V and J genes are TRBV29-1 and TRBJ2-6; either TRBD1 or TRBD2 may fit D (5 bases each). CDR3 length: 16 amino acids. V gave up 3 bases and J gave up 0 bases, with 12 bases separating them. CDR1 SQVTM and CDR2 ANQGSEA come from the germline V gene. The CDR3 coding sequence is TGCAGCGTTGATGTTCCAGGGAGCTCTGGGGCCAACGTCCTGACTTTC. This translates into CSVDVPGSSGANVLTF.

Only a few counts were recorded for this clonotype. In nucleotides, the CDR3 is TGTGCCAGCAGCCAACAGGGTGACAATTCACCCCTCCACTTT. Translation: CASSQQGDNSPLHF. V is TRBV3-1 and J is TRBJ1-6; possible D gene TRBD1, 5 bases. V was cut by 2 bases and J by 7 bases, with 9 bases left in between. The CDR3 extends over 14 amino acids. Germline V gene sequence: CDR1 LGHDT, CDR2 YNNKEL (reference sequence).

This clonotype was recorded many times. This chain uses TRBV4-1 with TRBJ1-1; TRBD1 is a possible D gene (5 bases). CDR3 size: 14 residues. The V and J ends lost 4 bases and 2 bases respectively, with 11 bases between them. Germline V lookup: CDR1 MGHRA, CDR2 YSYEKL. The CDR3 sequence: CASSLTQGNTEAFF. CDR3 bases: TGCGCCAGCAGCCTAACCCAGGGAAACACTGAAGCTTTCTTT.

This chain uses TRBV12-3 or TRBV12-4 with TRBJ2-1; D is ambiguous. This CDR3 has 14 residues. V lost 7 bases and J 2 bases, leaving 12 bases between the germline ends. The CDR3: CASNGRKAYNEQFF. CDR3 sequence (DNA): TGTGCCAGCAATGGACGGAAGGCCTACAATGAGCAGTTCTTC.

V and J are TRBV20-1 and TRBJ1-5; perhaps TRBD1 as D (5 bases). V gave up 0 bases and J gave up 7 bases, with 16 bases separating them. The CDR3 length is 15 residues. CDR1 DFQATT and CDR2 SNEGSKA come from the germline V gene (reference sequence). Written as DNA, the CDR3 is TGCAGTGCTAGAGATCGGGGGAGGGGAGGGCAGCCCCAGCATTTT. It codes for CSARDRGRGGQPQHF.

This sequence joins TRBV7-3 and TRBJ1-6; 9 bases align to TRBD1. J gave up 9 bases and V 1 base, and 4 bases lay outside the gene matches. CDR1 SGHTA and CDR2 FQGTGA come from the germline V gene. The CDR3 loop spans 15 amino acids. Written as DNA, the CDR3 is TGTGCCAGCAGCTTAAGTGGGACAGGGACTTCACCCCTCCACTTT. Residues: CASSLSGTGTSPLHF.

The rearrangement joins TRBV4-1 to TRBJ2-1, with D hard to call. Germline V gene data show CDR1 as MGHRA and CDR2 as YSYEKL. V lost 4 bases to trimming and J lost 5 bases, with 12 bases between them. CDR3 length: 14 residues. CDR3 sequence reads: CASSRGVLNNEQFF. The CDR3 bases are TGCGCCAGCAGCCGAGGAGTTCTCAACAATGAGCAGTTCTTC.

The rearrangement links TRBV12-3 or TRBV12-4 to TRBJ2-3; the match to TRBD2 covers 7 bases. V gave up 3 bases and J gave up 5 bases; unmatched junction bases: 8. The CDR3 loop spans 15 amino acids. This chain's CDR3 is CASSFSGSRLDTQYF. In DNA form, the CDR3 reads TGTGCCAGCAGTTTTAGCGGGTCGAGATTAGATACGCAGTATTTT.

The CDR3 region has the DNA TGCGCCAGCAGAGCAGGGGCTAGCACAGATACGCAGTATTTT. Encoded protein: CASRAGASTDTQYF. The rearrangement uses TRBV5-1 and TRBJ2-3; D may be TRBD1 (6 bases). The germline V and J ends were trimmed by 5 bases and 0 bases, with 10 bases remaining between them. The CDR3 has 14 residues. CDR1 SGHRS and CDR2 YFSETQ come from the germline V gene.

The table lists this clonotype with a few counts. The chain uses TRBV9 and TRBJ1-1; D unresolved. Germline CDR1 reads SGDLS; CDR2 reads YYNGEE. With 1 base removed from V and 0 bases from J, the gap between germline ends came to 10 bases. CDR3 length: 15 amino acids. The CDR3 here is CASSVTPHLNTEAFF. The CDR3 coding sequence is TGTGCCAGCAGCGTAACCCCGCATTTGAACACTGAAGCTTTCTTT.

The chain joins TRBV5-1 to TRBJ2-5; either TRBD1 or TRBD2 may supply D (5 bases each). Germline lookup yields CDR1 SGHRS and CDR2 YFSETQ. The CDR3 covers 13 residues. V lost 2 bases and J lost 5, with 10 bases in between. CDR3: CASSFEGSETQYF. DNA for the CDR3: TGCGCCAGCAGCTTCGAGGGGTCGGAGACCCAGTACTTC.

The chain uses TRBV7-9 and TRBJ1-6, with a tentative D call TRBD1 (6 bases). The CDR3 extends over 13 amino acids. The ends were cut back, 1 base at V and 8 bases at J, with 6 bases in the middle. Looked up from germline, CDR1 is SEHNR and CDR2 is FQNEAQ (reference sequence). The DNA of the CDR3 is TGTGCCAGCAGCTTAGAGGGGGATTCACCCCTCCACTTT. Translated, it gives CASSLEGDSPLHF.

The chain joins TRBV12-3 or TRBV12-4 to TRBJ1-5; 7 nucleotides align to TRBD1. V gave up 6 bases and J gave up 4 bases; unmatched junction bases: 9. This CDR3 comprises 15 residues. The CDR3 region is CASRQGGLGNQPQHF. The CDR3 DNA reads TGTGCCAGCAGGCAAGGGGGCCTAGGGAATCAGCCCCAGCATTTT.

The V gene is TRBV18, the J gene TRBJ2-7; TRBD1 might be the D (5 bases). Germline CDR1 KGHSH, CDR2 LQKENI. The CDR3 length is 15 residues. Trimming shortened V by 2 bases and J by 2 bases, and 13 bases separated the two germline ends. CDR3 DNA sequence: TGTGCCAGCTCACCAGTCGGACAAGCCACCTACGAGCAGTACGTC. This codes for CASSPVGQATYEQYV.

The rearrangement uses TRBV3-1 and TRBJ2-1; 7 bases map to TRBD2. The length of the CDR3 is 12 residues. In germline, CDR1 is LGHDT, CDR2 YNNKEL (reference sequence). Trimming cost V 3 bases and J 12 bases; bases outside gene matches: 5. CDR3 sequence: CASSQASGGQFF. CDR3 DNA: TGTGCCAGCAGCCAGGCTAGCGGCGGGCAGTTCTTC.

This rearrangement joins TRBV2 to TRBJ2-2; D gene unclear. The V and J ends lost 7 bases and 0 bases respectively, with 12 bases between them. Germline values: CDR1 SNHLY, CDR2 FYNNEI. CDR3 length: 15 amino acids. The CDR3 sequence: CASTLGTANTGELFF. The CDR3 DNA follows: TGTGCCAGCACCCTGGGAACAGCGAACACCGGGGAGCTGTTTTTT.

This clonotype has more than one count but fewer than ten. The genes are TRBV20-1 and TRBJ2-1; D is uncertain. Trimming pared 0 bases from V and 11 bases from J, leaving 8 bases between. Germline V gives CDR1 DFQATT, CDR2 SNEGSKA (reference sequence). This CDR3 comprises 11 residues. The CDR3 DNA reads TGCAGTGCTAGAGATCTTGATAAGCAGTTCTTC. Amino acids: CSARDLDKQFF.